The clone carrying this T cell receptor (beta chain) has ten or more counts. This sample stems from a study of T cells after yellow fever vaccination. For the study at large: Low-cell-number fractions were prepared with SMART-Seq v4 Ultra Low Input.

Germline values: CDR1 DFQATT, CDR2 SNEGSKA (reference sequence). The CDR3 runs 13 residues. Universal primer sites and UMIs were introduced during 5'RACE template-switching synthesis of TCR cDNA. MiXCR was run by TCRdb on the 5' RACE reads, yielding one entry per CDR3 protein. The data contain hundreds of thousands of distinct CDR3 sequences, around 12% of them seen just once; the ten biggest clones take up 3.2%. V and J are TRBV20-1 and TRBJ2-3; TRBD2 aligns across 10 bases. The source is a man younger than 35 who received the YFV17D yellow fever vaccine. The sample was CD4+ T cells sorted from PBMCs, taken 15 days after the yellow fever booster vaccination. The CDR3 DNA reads TGCAGCGCCGGGACTAGCGGCACAGATACGCAGTATTTT. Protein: CSAGTSGTDTQYF.